Shown below are 3 T cell receptor beta chains from a single sample sequenced in a study of blood T cell repertoires in COVID-19. The protocol was immunoSEQ multiplex PCR, while the TCRdb copy is restricted to in-frame clones and leaves out a portion. The sample lists around 29,000 clones, over 75% occurring once. The sample consisted of peripheral blood. The receptors were gathered from a woman at least 80 years old with COVID-19, enrolled during active disease.

The genes are TRBV12-3 or TRBV12-4 and TRBJ2-3, with D hard to call. Trimming cost V 1 base and J 4 bases, with 3 bases left between them. This CDR3 region has 12 residues. DNA for the CDR3: TGTGCCAGCAGTTTAGTAGCAGATACGCAGTATTTT. Translated, it gives CASSLVADTQYF.

The chain is built from TRBV10-1 and TRBJ2-1, with 9 bases fitting TRBD2. CDR1 is WNHNN and CDR2 is SYGVQD in the germline V gene (reference sequence). J lost 7 bases, V lost 5 bases, and 3 bases had no gene match. The CDR3 is made up of 13 amino acids. The CDR3 sequence is CASSTSGRNEQFF. CDR3 nucleotides: TGCGCCAGCAGTACTAGCGGGCGAAATGAGCAGTTCTTC.

This chain joins TRBV7-9 and TRBJ1-2; 10 bases are a match to TRBD1. The CDR3 has 15 residues. Germline V lookup: CDR1 SEHNR, CDR2 FQNEAQ (reference sequence). V gave up 3 bases and J gave up 7 bases; unmatched junction bases: 8. The CDR3 spells CASSFAGTGVAGYTF. CDR3 sequence (DNA): TGTGCCAGCAGCTTCGCCGGGACAGGGGTGGCTGGCTACACCTTC.